The source of this TCR beta chain is a study of OX40 agonist ivuxolimab in advanced cancers. Study in general: The study enrolled dose-escalation patients with hepatocellular carcinoma, melanoma, renal cell or head and neck cancer. Age averaged around 60 years (range roughly 20 to 90), and more than 80% were male. Whole-study results and caveats: Among some nonresponders, normalized T-cell clonal expansion was also low. Among the lowest peripheral clonal expansion occurred in 0.1-3.0 mg/kg partial responders.

This clone came up a few times. Its antigen remains unidentified. Generated by immunoSEQ multiplex PCR, the TCRdb table keeps only in-frame clones and is missing some. Counted here are roughly 70,000 clones, around 90% occurring once; the ten biggest clones make up about 0.53%. Source: CD4+ or CD8+ T cells sorted from blood, taken in a trial of the OX40 agonist ivuxolimab. The TCR sequence derives from an adult with an advanced solid tumor such as melanoma, head and neck, liver or kidney cancer.

For the CDR3, the DNA is TGTGCCAGCAGACCCAGCGGGAGAATCTACAATGAGCAGTTCTTC. Its translation: CASRPSGRIYNEQFF. V gene TRBV6-6 combines with J gene TRBJ2-1; 8 bases align to TRBD2. This CDR3 comprises 15 residues. V shed 6 bases and J 3 bases; nucleotides not matched to a gene: 7. CDR1 and CDR2 (germline): MNHNY, SVGAGI (reference sequence).